This T cell receptor (beta chain) comes out of a study of blood T cell repertoires in COVID-19. V was trimmed by 3 bases and J by 4 bases, leaving 12 bases between them. CDR3 length equals 15 residues. Germline V gene data show CDR1 as SGHTA and CDR2 as FQGTGA. Data came from immunoSEQ multiplex PCR; TCRdb stores just in-frame clones and leaves some out. The sample holds 150,000 to 190,000 clones, roughly four fifths seen once. This clone came up a few times. The chain is built from TRBV7-3 and TRBJ2-2; weak D call: TRBD1 (5 bases). This sequence originates from a woman older than 75 with acute or convalescent COVID-19. Sequencing used peripheral blood. CDR3 DNA: TGTGCCAGCAGCTTTATGGGGCCTCCCACCGGGGAGCTGTTTTTT. It encodes CASSFMGPPTGELFF.